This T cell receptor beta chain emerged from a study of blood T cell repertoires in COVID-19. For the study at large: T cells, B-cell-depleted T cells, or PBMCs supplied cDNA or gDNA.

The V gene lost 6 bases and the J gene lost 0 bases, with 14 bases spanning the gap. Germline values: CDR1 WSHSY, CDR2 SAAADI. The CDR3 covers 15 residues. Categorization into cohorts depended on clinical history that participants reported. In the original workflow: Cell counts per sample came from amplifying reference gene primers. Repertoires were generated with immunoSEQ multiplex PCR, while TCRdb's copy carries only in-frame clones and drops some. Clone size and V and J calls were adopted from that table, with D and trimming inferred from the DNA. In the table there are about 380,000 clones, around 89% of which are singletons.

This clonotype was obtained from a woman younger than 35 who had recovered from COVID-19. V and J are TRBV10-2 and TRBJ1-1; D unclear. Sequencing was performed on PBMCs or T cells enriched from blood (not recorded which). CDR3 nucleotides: TGCGCCAGCAGCCTAACGGGATACATGAACACTGAAGCTTTCTTT. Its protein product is CASSLTGYMNTEAFF.